A selection of T cell receptor beta chains follows, all from one sample in a study of beta chain features in type 1 diabetes. Sequencing was performed with immunoSEQ multiplex PCR; in TCRdb, only in-frame clones are kept and a portion is missing. The sample gives 300,000 to 400,000 clones, roughly a tenth of which show up once; approximately 0.55% is in the top ten. The sequencing input was central memory CD4+ T cells from blood. These receptors were taken from a young man with type 1 diabetes. CDR3s include the opening cysteine and the closing phenylalanine or tryptophan. Each record gives: V gene, clone size, J gene, D gene, CDR3 protein, CDR3 DNA. The D gene is left open where the match is weak. Some rows have no size entry. The others give once, few or many, or a class for an expanded clone.

TRBV9	few	TRBJ2-1	.	CASSVGASEYNEQFF	TGTGCCAGCAGCGTAGGAGCTAGCGAATACAATGAGCAGTTCTTC
TRBV4-3	few	TRBJ2-1	TRBD2	CASSLGAGTSGANEQFF	TGCGCCAGCAGCCTTGGGGCCGGGACTAGCGGAGCCAATGAGCAGTTCTTC
TRBV2	.	TRBJ1-6	.	CASSSQGLHSPLHF	TGTGCCAGCAGTTCACAGGGTTTGCATTCACCCCTCCACTTT
TRBV27	few	TRBJ2-7	.	CASSLEGYEQYF	TGTGCCAGCAGTTTAGAAGGGTACGAGCAGTACTTC
TRBV2	many	TRBJ1-1	TRBD1	CASSGQGSTEAFF	TGTGCCAGCAGTGGACAGGGAAGCACTGAAGCTTTCTTT
TRBV4-3	few	TRBJ1-5	TRBD1	CASSPLGDRKNQPQHF	TGCGCCAGCAGCCCGTTGGGGGACAGGAAAAATCAGCCCCAGCATTTT
TRBV4-2	.	TRBJ2-1	.	CASSQDYTSDEQFF	TGTGCCAGCAGCCAAGATTATACCTCGGATGAGCAGTTCTTC
TRBV5-6	few	TRBJ1-1	.	CASSPRVNTEAFF	TGTGCCAGCAGCCCCCGCGTGAACACTGAAGCTTTCTTT
TRBV29-1	.	TRBJ1-5	TRBD1	CGGQGDSNQPQHF	TGCGGGGGACAGGGCGATAGCAATCAGCCCCAGCATTTT
TRBV4-2	.	TRBJ2-3	.	CASSQAHGGSTDTQYF	TGTGCCAGCAGCCAAGCTCACGGGGGTAGCACAGATACGCAGTATTTT
TRBV30	.	TRBJ2-7	TRBD2	CAWSAPLSGRTYEQYF	TGTGCCTGGAGTGCCCCTCTTAGCGGGAGGACTTACGAGCAGTACTTC
TRBV7-3	.	TRBJ2-2	.	CASSPGVVDGELFF	TGTGCCAGCAGCCCCGGGGTAGTCGACGGGGAGCTGTTTTTT
TRBV6-5	few	TRBJ1-2	TRBD1	CASRKNRGHGYTF	TGTGCCAGCAGGAAAAACAGGGGACATGGCTACACCTTC
TRBV5-1	few	TRBJ2-2	.	CASSLGGTTNTGELFF	TGCGCCAGCAGCTTGGGGGGAACAACGAACACCGGGGAGCTGTTTTTT
TRBV29-1	few	TRBJ1-3	.	CSVAYLEGPGNTIYF	TGCAGCGTTGCCTATTTGGAGGGGCCGGGAAACACCATATATTTT
TRBV6-6	.	TRBJ2-3	.	CASSYRQTSTDTQYF	TGTGCCAGCAGTTACAGGCAGACTAGCACAGATACGCAGTATTTT